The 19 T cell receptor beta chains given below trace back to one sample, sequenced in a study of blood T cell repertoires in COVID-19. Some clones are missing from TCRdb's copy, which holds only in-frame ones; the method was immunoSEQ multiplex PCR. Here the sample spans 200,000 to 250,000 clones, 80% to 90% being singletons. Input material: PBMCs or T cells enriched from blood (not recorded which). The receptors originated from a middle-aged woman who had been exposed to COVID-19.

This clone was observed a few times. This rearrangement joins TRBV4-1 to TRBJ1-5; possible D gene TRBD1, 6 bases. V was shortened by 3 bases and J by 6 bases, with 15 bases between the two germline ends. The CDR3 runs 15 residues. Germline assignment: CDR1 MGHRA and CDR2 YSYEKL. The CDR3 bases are TGCGCCAGCAGCCAGGCGCGGGGGGCCAGTCAGCCCCAGCATTTT. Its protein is CASSQARGASQPQHF.

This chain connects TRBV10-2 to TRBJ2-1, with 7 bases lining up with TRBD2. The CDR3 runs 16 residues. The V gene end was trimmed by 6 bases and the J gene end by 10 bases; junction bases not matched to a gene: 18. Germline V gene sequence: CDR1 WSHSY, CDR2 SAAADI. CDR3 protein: CASSSGLPLGGDEQFF. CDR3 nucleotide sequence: TGCGCCAGCAGCTCGGGACTACCCCTTGGGGGGGACGAGCAGTTCTTC.

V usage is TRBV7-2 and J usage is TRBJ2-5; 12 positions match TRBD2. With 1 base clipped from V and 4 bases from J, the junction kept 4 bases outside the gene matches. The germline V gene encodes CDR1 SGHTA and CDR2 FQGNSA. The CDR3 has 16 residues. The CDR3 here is CASSLVGGLAGETQYF. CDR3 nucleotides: TGTGCCAGCAGCTTAGTGGGGGGACTAGCGGGAGAGACCCAGTACTTC.

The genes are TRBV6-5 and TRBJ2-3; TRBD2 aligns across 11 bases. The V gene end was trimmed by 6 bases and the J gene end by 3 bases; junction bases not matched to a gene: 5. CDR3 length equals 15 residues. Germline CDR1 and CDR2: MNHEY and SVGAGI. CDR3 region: CASRKRTSGTDTQYF. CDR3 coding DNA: TGTGCCAGCAGGAAGAGGACTAGCGGGACAGATACGCAGTATTTT.

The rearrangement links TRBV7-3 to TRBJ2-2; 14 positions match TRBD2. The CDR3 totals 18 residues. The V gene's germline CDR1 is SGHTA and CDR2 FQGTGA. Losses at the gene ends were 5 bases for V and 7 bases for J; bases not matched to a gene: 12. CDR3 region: CASSKSPGTSGGGGELFF. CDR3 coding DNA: TGTGCCAGCAGCAAAAGCCCGGGGACTAGCGGGGGCGGCGGGGAGCTGTTTTTT.

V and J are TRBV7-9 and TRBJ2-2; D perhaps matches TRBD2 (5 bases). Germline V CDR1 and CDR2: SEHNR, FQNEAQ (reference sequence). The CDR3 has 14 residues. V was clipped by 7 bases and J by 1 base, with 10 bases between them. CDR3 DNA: TGTGCCAGCAACGGACTTAAGAACACCGGGGAGCTGTTTTTT. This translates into CASNGLKNTGELFF.

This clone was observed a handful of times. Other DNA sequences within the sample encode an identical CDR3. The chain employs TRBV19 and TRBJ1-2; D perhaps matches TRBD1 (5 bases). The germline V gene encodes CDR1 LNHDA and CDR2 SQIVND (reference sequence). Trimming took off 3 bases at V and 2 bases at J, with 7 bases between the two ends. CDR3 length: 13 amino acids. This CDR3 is CASSIQGNYGYTF. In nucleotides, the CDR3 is TGTGCCAGTAGTATCCAGGGCAACTATGGCTACACCTTC.

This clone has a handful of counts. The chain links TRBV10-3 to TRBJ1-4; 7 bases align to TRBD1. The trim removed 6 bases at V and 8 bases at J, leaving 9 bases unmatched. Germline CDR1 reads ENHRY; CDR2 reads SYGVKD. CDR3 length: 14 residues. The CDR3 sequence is CAISTSGGQEKLFF. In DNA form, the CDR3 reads TGTGCCATCAGCACCTCAGGGGGACAAGAAAAACTGTTTTTT.

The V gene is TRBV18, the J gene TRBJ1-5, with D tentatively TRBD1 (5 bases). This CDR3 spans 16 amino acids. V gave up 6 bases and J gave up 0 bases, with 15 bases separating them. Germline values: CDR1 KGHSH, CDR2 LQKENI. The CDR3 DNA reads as TGTGCCAGCTCTCTCAGACAGCGTGATAGCAATCAGCCCCAGCATTTT. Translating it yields CASSLRQRDSNQPQHF.

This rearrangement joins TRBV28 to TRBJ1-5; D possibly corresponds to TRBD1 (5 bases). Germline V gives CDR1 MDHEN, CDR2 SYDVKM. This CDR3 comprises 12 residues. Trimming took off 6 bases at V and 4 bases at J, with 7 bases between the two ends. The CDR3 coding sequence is TGTGCCAGCAGATACAGGAATCAGCCCCAGCATTTT. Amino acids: CASRYRNQPQHF.

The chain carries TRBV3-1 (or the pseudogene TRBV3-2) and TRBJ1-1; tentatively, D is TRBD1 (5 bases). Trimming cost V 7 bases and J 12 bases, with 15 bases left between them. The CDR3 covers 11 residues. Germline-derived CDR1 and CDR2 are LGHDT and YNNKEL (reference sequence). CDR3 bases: TGTGCCAGCACTGGGGGGTGGAGGACTTTCTTT. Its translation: CASTGGWRTFF.

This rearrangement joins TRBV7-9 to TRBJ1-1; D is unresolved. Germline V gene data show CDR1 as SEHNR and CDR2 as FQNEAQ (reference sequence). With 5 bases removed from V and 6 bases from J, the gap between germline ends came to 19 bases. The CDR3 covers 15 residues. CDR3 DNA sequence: TGTGCCAGCAGCATTACTGGGGAGGATGGCTCTGAAGCTTTCTTT. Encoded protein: CASSITGEDGSEAFF.

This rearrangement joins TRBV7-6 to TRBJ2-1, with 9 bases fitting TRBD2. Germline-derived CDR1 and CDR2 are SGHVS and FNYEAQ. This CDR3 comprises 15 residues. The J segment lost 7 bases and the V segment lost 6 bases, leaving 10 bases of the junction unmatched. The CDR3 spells CASRPLAGKWNEQFF. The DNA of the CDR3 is TGTGCCAGCAGACCTCTAGCGGGGAAATGGAATGAGCAGTTCTTC.

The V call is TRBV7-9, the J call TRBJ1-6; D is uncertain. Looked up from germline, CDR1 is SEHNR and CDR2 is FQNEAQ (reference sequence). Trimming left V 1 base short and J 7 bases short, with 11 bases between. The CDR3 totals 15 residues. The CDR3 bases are TGTGCCAGCAGCTTAGGGGCAGGTTTGAATTCACCCCTCCACTTT. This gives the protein CASSLGAGLNSPLHF.

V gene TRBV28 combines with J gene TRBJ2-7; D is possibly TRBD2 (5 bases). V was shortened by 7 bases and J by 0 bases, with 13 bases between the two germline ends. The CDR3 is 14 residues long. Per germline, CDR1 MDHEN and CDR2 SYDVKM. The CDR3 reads CASTQTGSSYEQYF. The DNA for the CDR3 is TGTGCCAGCACTCAGACGGGAAGCTCCTACGAGCAGTACTTC.

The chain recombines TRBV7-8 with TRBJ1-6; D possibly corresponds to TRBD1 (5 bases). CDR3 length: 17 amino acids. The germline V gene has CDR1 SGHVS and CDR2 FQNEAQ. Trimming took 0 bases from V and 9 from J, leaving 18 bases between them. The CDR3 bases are TGTGCCAGCAGCTTAGCCGCCTGGGGCAGGGTGAGTTCACCCCTCCACTTT. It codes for CASSLAAWGRVSSPLHF.

CDR3 nucleotides: TGTGCCAGCAGTTCGGACGGGGAGAGGTCTGGAAACACCATATATTTT. Encoded protein: CASSSDGERSGNTIYF. The chain carries TRBV27 and TRBJ1-3; D remains ambiguous. V shed 4 bases and J shed 1 base, with 14 bases lying between them. The V gene's germline CDR1 is MNHEY and CDR2 SMNVEV (reference sequence). This CDR3 has 16 residues.

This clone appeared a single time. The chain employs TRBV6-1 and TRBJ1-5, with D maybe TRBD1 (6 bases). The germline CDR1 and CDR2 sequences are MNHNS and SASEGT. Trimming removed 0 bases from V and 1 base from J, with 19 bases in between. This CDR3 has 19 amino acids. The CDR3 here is CASSEALLGGLGSNQPQHF. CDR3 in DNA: TGTGCCAGCAGTGAAGCGCTTCTCGGGGGGCTGGGGAGCAATCAGCCCCAGCATTTT.

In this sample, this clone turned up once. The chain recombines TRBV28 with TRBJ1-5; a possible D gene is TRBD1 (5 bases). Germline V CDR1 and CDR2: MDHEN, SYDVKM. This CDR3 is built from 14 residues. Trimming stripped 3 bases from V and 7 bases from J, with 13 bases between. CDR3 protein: CASSLGGAGQPQHF. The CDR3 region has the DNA TGTGCCAGCAGTTTGGGAGGGGCCGGGCAGCCCCAGCATTTT.